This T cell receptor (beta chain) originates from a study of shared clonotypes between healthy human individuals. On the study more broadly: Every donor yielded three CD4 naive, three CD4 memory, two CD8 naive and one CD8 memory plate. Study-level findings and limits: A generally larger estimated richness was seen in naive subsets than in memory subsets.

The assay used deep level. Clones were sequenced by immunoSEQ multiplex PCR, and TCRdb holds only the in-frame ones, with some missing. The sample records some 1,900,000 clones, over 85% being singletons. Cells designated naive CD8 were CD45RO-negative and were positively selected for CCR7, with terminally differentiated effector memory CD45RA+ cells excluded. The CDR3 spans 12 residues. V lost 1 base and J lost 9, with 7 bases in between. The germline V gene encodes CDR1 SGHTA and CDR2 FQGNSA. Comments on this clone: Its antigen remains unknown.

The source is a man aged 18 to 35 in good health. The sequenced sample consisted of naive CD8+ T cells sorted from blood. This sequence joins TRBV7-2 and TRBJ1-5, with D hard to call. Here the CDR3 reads CASSLGMGPQHF. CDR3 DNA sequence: TGTGCCAGCAGCTTAGGTATGGGGCCCCAGCATTTT.